This TCR beta chain stems from a study of T cell clusters in autoimmune cytopenias. Points from the study as a whole: Primary autoimmune cytopenia patients seemingly lacked the physiological T cell clusters found in healthy donors. TRB repertoire shifts in secondary cytopenia and chronic lymphocytic leukemia mostly reflected lymphoma, not autoimmunity. A dominant lymphoma-associated repertoire apparently masked the cluster-lack signature in secondary cytopenia versus chronic lymphocytic leukemia.

This clonotype ranks as medium-sized in terms of frequency. Its antigen is unknown. TRB was amplified by touch-down multiplex PCR, primer pools A and B combined. For each CDR3 protein, TCRdb gives one entry from its re-call of the multiplex PCR reads, without DNA. There are approximately 8,100 distinct CDR3 sequences in the sample, with 5% to 6.5% held by the top ten. CDR1 LNHDA and CDR2 SQIVND come from the germline V gene (reference sequence). CDR3 length equals 15 residues. TRB amplification used roughly 250 ng of peripheral blood genomic DNA. This clonotype originated in a human donor with an autoimmune cytopenia or autoimmune hepatitis (not recorded which). The specimen was peripheral blood. This chain uses TRBV19 with TRBJ2-3; TCRdb outputs TRBD1, but without DNA this stays unchecked. CDR3 in amino acids: CASTTPGAGTDTQYF.